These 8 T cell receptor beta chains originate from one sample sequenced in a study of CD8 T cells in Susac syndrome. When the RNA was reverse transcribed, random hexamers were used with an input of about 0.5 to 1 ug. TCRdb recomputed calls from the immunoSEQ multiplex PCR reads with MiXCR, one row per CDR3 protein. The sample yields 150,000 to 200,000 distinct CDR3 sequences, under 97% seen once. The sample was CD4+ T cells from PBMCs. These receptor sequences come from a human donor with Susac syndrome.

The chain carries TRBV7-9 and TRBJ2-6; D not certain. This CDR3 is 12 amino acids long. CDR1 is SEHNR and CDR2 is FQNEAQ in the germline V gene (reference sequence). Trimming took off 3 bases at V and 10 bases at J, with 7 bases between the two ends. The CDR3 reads CASSLASNVLTF. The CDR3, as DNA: TGTGCCAGCAGCTTGGCGTCGAACGTCCTGACTTTC.

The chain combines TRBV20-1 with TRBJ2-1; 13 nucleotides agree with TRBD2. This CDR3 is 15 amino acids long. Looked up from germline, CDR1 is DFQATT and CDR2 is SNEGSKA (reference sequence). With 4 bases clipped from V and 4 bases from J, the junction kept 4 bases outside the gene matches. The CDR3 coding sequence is TGCAGTGCTACCGGGACTAGCGGGGTTTACAATGAGCAGTTCTTC. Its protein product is CSATGTSGVYNEQFF.

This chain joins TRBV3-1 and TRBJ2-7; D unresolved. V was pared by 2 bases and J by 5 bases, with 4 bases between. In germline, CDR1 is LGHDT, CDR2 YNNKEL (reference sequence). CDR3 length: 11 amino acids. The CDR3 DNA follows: TGTGCCAGCAGCCAAACCCACGAGCAGTACTTC. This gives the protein CASSQTHEQYF.

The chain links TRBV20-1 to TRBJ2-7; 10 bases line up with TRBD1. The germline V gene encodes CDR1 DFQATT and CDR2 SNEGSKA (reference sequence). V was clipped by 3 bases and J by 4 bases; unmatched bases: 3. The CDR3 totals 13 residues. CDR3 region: CSARGQGQYEQYF. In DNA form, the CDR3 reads TGCAGTGCTAGGGGACAGGGGCAGTACGAGCAGTACTTC.

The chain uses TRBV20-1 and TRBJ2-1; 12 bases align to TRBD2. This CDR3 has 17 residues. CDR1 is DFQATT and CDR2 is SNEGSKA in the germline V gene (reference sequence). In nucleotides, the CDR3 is TGCACTTGGCTTATGGCTAGCGGGGGGGGCCCCTACAATGAGCAGTTCTTC. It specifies CTWLMASGGGPYNEQFF.

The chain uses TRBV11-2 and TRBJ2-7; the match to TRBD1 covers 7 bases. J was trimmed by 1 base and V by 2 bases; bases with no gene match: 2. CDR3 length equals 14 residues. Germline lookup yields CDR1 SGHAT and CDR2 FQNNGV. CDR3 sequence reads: CASSLTDRSYEQYF. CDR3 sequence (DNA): TGTGCCAGCAGCTTAACGGACAGGTCCTACGAGCAGTACTTC.

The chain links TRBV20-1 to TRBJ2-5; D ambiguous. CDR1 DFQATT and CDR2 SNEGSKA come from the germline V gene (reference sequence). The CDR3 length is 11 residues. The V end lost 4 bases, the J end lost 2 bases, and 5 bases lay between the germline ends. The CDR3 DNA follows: TGCAGTGCTATGCGGCAAGAGACCCAGTACTTC. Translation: CSAMRQETQYF.

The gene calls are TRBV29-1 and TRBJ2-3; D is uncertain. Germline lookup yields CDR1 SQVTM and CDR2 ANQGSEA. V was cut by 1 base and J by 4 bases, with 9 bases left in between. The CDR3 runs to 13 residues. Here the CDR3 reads CSVEASQSDTQYF. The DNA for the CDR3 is TGCAGCGTTGAAGCGAGCCAGTCAGATACGCAGTATTTT.